This T cell receptor (beta chain) was found in a study of blood T cell repertoires in COVID-19. About the research overall: Collection of acute and convalescent COVID-19 samples took place in the United States, Italy and Spain. From T cells, B-cell-depleted T cells, or PBMCs came the material, which was cDNA or gDNA.

There are 16 residues in the CDR3. With 4 bases clipped from V and 0 bases from J, the junction kept 3 bases outside the gene matches. Germline V gives CDR1 LGHDT, CDR2 YNNKEL (reference sequence). This clone was counted at least ten times. Authors' data handling: Reference gene primer amplification gave nucleated cell count estimates. Profiled with immunoSEQ multiplex PCR; TCRdb holds only in-frame clones, not every one. V, J and clone size reflect that table, while D and trimming were determined from the DNA. The table includes about 250,000 clones, under 90% detected once. The rearrangement uses TRBV3-1 (or the pseudogene TRBV3-2) and TRBJ2-2, with 9 positions matching TRBD1. Sequencing was done on a sample of peripheral blood. This sequence originates from a woman aged 40 to 50 who had recovered from COVID-19. The CDR3 loop is CASSRGDRANTGELFF. The CDR3, as DNA: TGTGCCAGCAGCCGGGGGGACAGGGCGAACACCGGGGAGCTGTTTTTT.